This entry features one TCR beta chain sequence. Its antigen remains undetermined. No base qualities exist here, and no much larger clone lies one base off it. TCR beta CDR3 regions were sequenced from DNA using the immunoSEQ Assay. The authors' analysis ran thus. To compute T cell density, TCR beta template counts were normalized to usable DNA, which was estimated by amplifying housekeeping genes. Richness was estimated using the preseqR package, with extrapolation to 400,000 templates for PBMC samples and to 120,000 templates for tissue samples. Clonality was taken to be one minus Pielou's evenness. Tissue-enriched TCRs were identified through differential abundance testing performed on productive amino-acid clonotypes, with a minimum total count of 5 and an alpha of 0.1. Repertoire overlap between compartments was quantified with the Jaccard Index and Morisita Overlap Index. GLIPH grouped TCR beta CDR3s together with public tetramer-defined viral CDR3s, and a viral motif had to include at least three viral sequences and show V-gene enrichment. TCRdb holds this immuneACCESS table with in-frame rearrangements only. Some clones are missing; in checked studies, unresolved V genes explain under half, and the rest has no known cause. V and J calls plus clone size are reproduced from that table; the DNA served to infer D and trimming. The sample yields some 3,500 clones; around 23% were counted once. The top ten clonotypes cover 27% of the sample.

At diagnosis, peripheral blood, uninvolved tumor-adjacent lung and tumor were collected and stored as a combination of fresh-frozen and FFPE material. The data were obtained in a study of T cells in localized non-small cell lung cancer (dated by TCRdb to the early 2020s). Some background on the complete study: The study examined T cell repertoires in 200 to 300 patients with early-stage NSCLC and compared tumors with uninvolved tumor-adjacent lungs. The mean age of the NSCLC patients was roughly 63 years, with 120 to 150 men and about a hundred women. All 220 or so NSCLC patients in the cohort were treatment-naive and had localized lung tumors that were resected.

The cysteine opens and the phenylalanine closes a CDR3 of 16 amino acids. The entry retains the CDR3 DNA only, 48 bases that are in frame from base 1. The V end gives up 5 bases and the J end 10 bases, leaving 18 bases in the junction not matched to a gene. As encoded in the germline V gene, CDR1 is MDHEN while CDR2 is SYDVKM. What the study reported, not specific to this receptor: Because the study design was exploratory, TCR variables were selected using unadjusted p-values without false-discovery rate correction. Because multi-region tumor sequencing was not done, intratumor heterogeneity could not be ruled out. Higher T cell density in blood was associated with longer overall survival, whereas higher clonality in adjacent lung was associated with shorter survival. A median of roughly 56 of the top 100 tumor clones were detected in paired uninvolved adjacent lung, and around 30 of these tumor clones were also found among the top 100 clones of the paired uninvolved adjacent lung. The highest T cell clonality was observed in uninvolved tumor-adjacent lung, where clonality exceeded that of tumor, suggesting that antigenic responses were more focused in uninvolved tumor-adjacent lung.

The V and J segments used are TRBV28 and TRBJ2-5; 8 central bases correspond to TRBD1. This TCR was recovered from a woman aged 40-69 years with stage I lung adenocarcinoma. The input for sequencing was lung tumor tissue, taken before any cancer treatment. The sequenced DNA is TGTGCCAGCAGTCTAGACAGGGGTCCCCTGAGGTCGAACCAGTACTTC. Translated, it reads CASSLDRGPLRSNQYF.